Below, 6 T cell receptor beta chains from the same sample are listed, as sequenced in a study of CD8 T cells in ankylosing spondylitis. Using its own MiXCR run on the 5' RACE reads, TCRdb lists one record per CDR3 protein. The table lists about 240,000 distinct CDR3 sequences, around 9.1% of them singletons. The sequenced sample was blood, either unsorted or a sorted T cell fraction (not recorded which). The receptors shown here come from a male donor with ankylosing spondylitis or in good health (not recorded which).

This clonotype has only a few counts. The CDR3 region is CASSSNAGLLYEQYF. The CDR3 bases are TGTGCCAGCAGCTCTAACGCGGGACTACTCTACGAGCAGTACTTC. This sequence joins TRBV9 and TRBJ2-7, with TRBD2 matching over 7 bases. After removal of 4 bases from V and 3 bases from J, the junction contained 10 bases not matched to a gene. CDR1 and CDR2 (germline): SGDLS, YYNGEE. The CDR3 runs to 15 residues.

The chain has TRBV4-3 and TRBJ2-7; 7 bases fit TRBD2. The ends lost 4 bases at V and 4 bases at J; junction bases unmatched: 7. This CDR3 comprises 14 residues. Germline CDR1 LGHNA, CDR2 YSLEER. Here the CDR3 DNA reads TGCGCCAGCAGCCGCGGACTAGGGCCATACGAGCAGTACTTC. Translation: CASSRGLGPYEQYF.

This clonotype was seen more than once but under ten times. The chain carries TRBV3-1 and TRBJ2-1; no definite D call. V was trimmed by 1 base and J by 3 bases, leaving 10 bases between them. The CDR3 runs to 15 residues. The germline V gene has CDR1 LGHDT and CDR2 YNNKEL (reference sequence). CDR3 bases: TGTGCCAGCAGCCAAGGCCCACGAGACTACAATGAGCAGTTCTTC. Translated: CASSQGPRDYNEQFF.

The chain uses TRBV7-3 and TRBJ2-1, with D unresolved. Germline V gene lookup returns CDR1 SGHTA and CDR2 FQGTGA. Trimming took 5 bases from V and 1 from J, leaving 6 bases between them. This CDR3 region has 13 residues. Here the CDR3 reads CASSDGSYNEQFF. The CDR3 DNA follows: TGTGCCAGCAGCGACGGGTCCTACAATGAGCAGTTCTTC.

This clonotype has more than one count but fewer than ten. V usage is TRBV19 and J usage is TRBJ1-1; D perhaps matches TRBD1 (6 bases). From germline, CDR1 is LNHDA and CDR2 SQIVND (reference sequence). The CDR3 runs to 15 residues. V lost 6 bases to trimming and J lost 1 base, with 15 bases between them. Written as DNA, the CDR3 is TGTGCCAGTAGGTGGGGTGACAGGAGGAACACTGAAGCTTTCTTT. Translating gives CASRWGDRRNTEAFF.

This clonotype was observed at least ten times. The V gene is TRBV6-1, the J gene TRBJ2-3, with 7 positions matching TRBD1. The CDR3 spans 14 residues. V lost 7 bases and J lost 2; bases outside the gene matches: 6. Germline V lookup: CDR1 MNHNS, CDR2 SASEGT. The CDR3 DNA reads as TGTGCCAGCATCCCGGGACAGTTCACAGATACGCAGTATTTT. Protein product: CASIPGQFTDTQYF.